Below are 13 T cell receptor beta chains sequenced from a single sample in a study of blood T cell repertoires in COVID-19. Generated by immunoSEQ multiplex PCR, the TCRdb table keeps only in-frame clones and is missing some. This table holds some 200,000 clones, 80% to 85% found once. The sequencing input was peripheral blood. The receptors here all came from a woman aged 40 to 50 with acute or convalescent COVID-19.

The chain couples TRBV14 to TRBJ2-5; tentatively, D is TRBD2 (6 bases). Trimming removed 7 bases at V and 0 bases at J, with 12 bases between. The CDR3 is 14 amino acids. CDR1 and CDR2 from the germline V gene are SGHDN and FVKESK. In DNA form, the CDR3 reads TGTGCCAGCAAGAGAAGCGGGTACCAAGAGACCCAGTACTTC. Residues: CASKRSGYQETQYF.

The chain uses TRBV3-1 (or the pseudogene TRBV3-2) and TRBJ1-1; D is possibly TRBD1 (6 bases). V gave up 0 bases and J gave up 0 bases, with 11 bases separating them. Per the germline V gene, CDR1 is LGHDT and CDR2 is YNNKEL (reference sequence). The CDR3 is 16 residues long. CDR3 loop: CASSQDGEGVNTEAFF. As DNA, the CDR3 is TGTGCCAGCAGCCAAGATGGGGAGGGGGTGAACACTGAAGCTTTCTTT.

This sequence joins TRBV5-5 and TRBJ1-6, with 8 bases matching TRBD1. CDR1 is SGHKS, CDR2 YYEKEE, per germline (reference sequence). CDR3 length: 16 amino acids. V trimming: 2 bases; J trimming: 7 bases; junction bases outside the gene matches: 8. CDR3 region: CASSFTGQGRNSPLHF. The CDR3, as DNA: TGTGCCAGCAGCTTTACAGGACAGGGAAGAAATTCACCCCTCCACTTT.

The V gene is TRBV27, the J gene TRBJ2-3; TRBD2 matches 8 bases. The CDR3 has 16 residues. After removal of 2 bases from V and 4 bases from J, the junction contained 8 bases not matched to a gene. Germline V CDR1 and CDR2: MNHEY, SMNVEV (reference sequence). DNA for the CDR3: TGTGCCAGCAGTTTAATCTGGCGGGGGGTCCCAGATACGCAGTATTTT. As protein: CASSLIWRGVPDTQYF.

The chain uses TRBV30 and TRBJ1-6; 9 bases map to TRBD1. V lost 1 base to trimming and J lost 10 bases; unmatched junction nucleotides: 11. The CDR3 length is 16 residues. Germline V gene lookup returns CDR1 GTSNPN and CDR2 SVGIG (reference sequence). CDR3 region: CAWSEGQGTRRSPLHF. Written as DNA, the CDR3 is TGTGCCTGGAGTGAGGGACAGGGAACCCGACGATCACCCCTCCACTTT.

The chain recombines TRBV11-3 with TRBJ2-3; weak D call: TRBD2 (6 bases). Trimming left V 4 bases short and J 2 bases short, with 7 bases between. The CDR3 is 13 amino acids. Germline V gene data show CDR1 as SGHNT and CDR2 as YENEEA. For the CDR3, the DNA is TGTGCCAGCAGCTCGGGACTCACAGATACGCAGTATTTT. The encoded protein is CASSSGLTDTQYF.

This chain uses TRBV5-1 with TRBJ2-2; 7 positions agree with TRBD2. Trimming at V came to 5 bases and at J to 4 bases, leaving 11 bases not matched to a gene. Germline CDR1 SGHRS, CDR2 YFSETQ. CDR3 length: 16 residues. In DNA form, the CDR3 reads TGCGCCAGCAGGCTAAATACGGGAGGCGTCACCGGGGAGCTGTTTTTT. It yields the protein CASRLNTGGVTGELFF.

V is TRBV7-8 and J is TRBJ2-5, with a weak D call TRBD1 (6 bases). The germline gives CDR1 SGHVS, CDR2 FQNEAQ. The CDR3 runs 14 residues. Trimming took 5 bases from V and 0 from J, leaving 10 bases between them. The chain's CDR3 is CASSLGTNQETQYF. For the CDR3, the DNA is TGTGCCAGCAGCCTCGGGACAAACCAAGAGACCCAGTACTTC.

V gene TRBV10-3 combines with J gene TRBJ2-7; D is possibly TRBD1 (6 bases). V was pared by 3 bases and J by 6 bases, with 12 bases between. Germline values: CDR1 ENHRY, CDR2 SYGVKD. The CDR3 covers 13 residues. CDR3 nucleotide sequence: TGTGCCATCAGTGACAGGGGCGTCTTCGAGCAGTACTTC. Residues: CAISDRGVFEQYF.

This clone was detected once. The rearrangement links TRBV2 to TRBJ1-5, with 7 bases fitting TRBD1. J gave up 3 bases and V 7 bases, and 6 bases lay outside the gene matches. CDR3 length: 14 residues. Germline V CDR1 and CDR2: SNHLY, FYNNEI. CDR3 loop: CASTRQGSNQPQHF. CDR3 nucleotides: TGTGCCAGCACCCGACAGGGTTCCAATCAGCCCCAGCATTTT.

This clone was picked up one time. The V call is TRBV10-3, the J call TRBJ2-7; 10 nucleotides match TRBD1. Germline lookup yields CDR1 ENHRY and CDR2 SYGVKD. Trimming cost V 3 bases and J 3 bases; bases outside gene matches: 5. The CDR3 is 15 amino acids. The CDR3 protein is CAISDRDRGIYEQYF. CDR3 in DNA: TGTGCCATCAGTGACCGGGACAGGGGAATCTACGAGCAGTACTTC.

The V call is TRBV6-5, the J call TRBJ1-5, with 11 bases identical to TRBD1. The trim removed 7 bases at V and 6 bases at J, leaving 8 bases unmatched. This CDR3 has 15 amino acids. Germline V CDR1 and CDR2: MNHEY, SVGAGI. This chain's CDR3 is CASMTGTGGSQPQHF. The CDR3 DNA reads as TGTGCCAGCATGACCGGGACAGGGGGTAGTCAGCCCCAGCATTTT.

The chain recombines TRBV27 with TRBJ2-7, with 7 bases matching TRBD2. The V and J ends lost 0 bases and 5 bases, in that order; junction bases with no gene match: 13. The CDR3 contains 17 residues. Germline lookup yields CDR1 MNHEY and CDR2 SMNVEV (reference sequence). CDR3 amino acids: CASSLSIPGGYRDEQYF. The DNA for the CDR3 is TGTGCCAGCAGTTTATCGATCCCGGGGGGATATCGAGACGAGCAGTACTTC.